Following are 2 T cell receptor beta chains from one sample sequenced in a study of a mutant IDH1 vaccine in newly diagnosed glioma (dated by TCRdb to the early 2020s). The label giving this sample's time point can be read as: week 47, end of study. Each vaccine dose, consisting of 300 ug of a 20-mer mutant IDH1 peptide in Montanide, was administered subcutaneously with topical imiquimod. These TCRs are of unknown antigen specificity. The method behind the library was the immunoSEQ multiplex PCR assay. TCRdb retrieved this table from immuneACCESS and kept in-frame rearrangements only. Not all clones are present; in checked studies, unresolved V genes account for under half, and no reason is known for the remainder. Within this sample are some 35,000 clones, with roughly 71% of them counted one time only. 7.5% to 10% of the sample lies in the top ten. Source: PBMCs, taken from a glioma patient whose treatment included an IDH1 peptide vaccine. Every receptor here comes from a man aged 35-49 years with glioma.

Only a few counts were recorded for this clone. The rearrangement links TRBV4-2 to TRBJ1-1, with 9 bases lining up with TRBD1. Germline CDR1 is LGHNA and CDR2 is YNFKEQ. J lost 3 bases, V lost 3 bases, and 5 bases had no gene match. The CDR3 consists of 15 residues. The CDR3 region is CASSQGQGRDTEAFF. The CDR3 nucleotides read TGTGCCAGCAGCCAGGGACAGGGCCGGGACACTGAAGCTTTCTTT.

V and J are TRBV19 and TRBJ1-2; TRBD1 might be the D (5 bases). Trimming took off 3 bases at V and 7 bases at J, with 15 bases between the two ends. CDR3 length: 14 residues. Germline V gives CDR1 LNHDA, CDR2 SQIVND (reference sequence). CDR3 coding DNA: TGTGCCAGTAGTATTCGGGGGATGGGGTCTGGCTACACCTTC. This encodes CASSIRGMGSGYTF.